Listed below are T cell receptor beta chains from one sample, sequenced in a study of blood T cell repertoires in COVID-19. Assay: immunoSEQ multiplex PCR; the TCRdb copy retains only in-frame clones and omits some. The data show 300,000 or so clones, approximately 86% seen once. Sequencing used PBMCs or T cells enriched from blood (not recorded which). The receptors were sampled from a woman aged 40 to 49 with acute COVID-19. Both conserved end residues are part of each CDR3.

V gene	J gene	CDR3 protein
TRBV6-4	TRBJ1-1	CPAVGGQPNTEAFF
TRBV29-1	TRBJ1-1	CSVIRVNTEAFF
TRBV2	TRBJ1-2	CASSLEKGKYTF
TRBV13	TRBJ2-7	CASSPSSGQGVYEQYF
TRBV6-5	TRBJ1-3	CASIGNRGAGNTIYF
TRBV5-1	TRBJ1-1	CASSLFAAGDTEAFF
TRBV5-4	TRBJ2-5	CASSFDLVPQYF
TRBV5-5	TRBJ1-5	CASSRSGTPSNQPQHF
TRBV7-2	TRBJ1-5	CASSPRRGGNSNQPQHF
TRBV6-2/TRBV6-3	TRBJ1-2	CASSLGTGNYGYTF
TRBV10-3	TRBJ2-3	CAVRDNTDTQYF
TRBV11-2	TRBJ2-5	CASSRLIAGGQETQYF
TRBV6-5	TRBJ1-4	CASRRDRVANEKLFF
TRBV12-3/TRBV12-4	TRBJ1-5	CASTLAGAKPQHF
TRBV2	TRBJ1-2	CASSLTGDPYYGYTF
TRBV29-1	TRBJ1-5	CSVEDQGASGPQHF
TRBV9	TRBJ2-7	CASSVGGGVYEQYF
TRBV28	TRBJ1-1	CASKTRTVGTEAFF
TRBV5-1	TRBJ2-7	CASSPGDRTPSTSREQYF
TRBV6-2/TRBV6-3	TRBJ1-2	CASSDRQGGYTF
TRBV5-1	TRBJ1-2	CASSPGQGGNGYTF
TRBV19	TRBJ2-2	CASSGLAFAGELFF
TRBV5-1	TRBJ1-1	CASSLDSKTIEAFF